Listed below are T cell receptor beta chains from one sample, sequenced in a study of control samples from healthy donors and cancer patients. TCRdb keeps only in-frame clones here, not all; method: immunoSEQ multiplex PCR. The data show roughly 100,000 clones, roughly 89% seen once. The material sequenced was blood. All receptors come from a human donor in good health. The donor label of this sample is uncertain. The conserved cysteine and the conserved F or W are not part of the CDR3 here.

TRBJ2-1 TRBV3-1/TRBV3-2 13 ASSQGNEPGREQF
TRBJ1-5 TRBV6-2/TRBV6-3 13 ASSYPTGSNQPQH
TRBJ1-4 TRBV28 13 ASSIIFGGSEKLF
TRBJ1-2 TRBV12-3/TRBV12-4 11 ASRPDGAFGYT
TRBJ2-2 TRBV6-5 13 ASRFRDRDTGELF
TRBJ1-1 TRBV5-1 12 ASSLGAGLTEAF
TRBJ2-2 TRBV5-4 14 ASSSSLGGPPGELF
TRBJ1-3 TRBV6-1 10 ASSDTGNTIY
TRBJ2-6 TRBV19 15 ASSIIGRTSGANVLT
TRBJ2-1 TRBV5-8 14 ASSLARLAGASEQF